This is a list of T cell receptor beta chains from one sample in a study of blood T cell repertoires in COVID-19. The protocol was immunoSEQ multiplex PCR, while the TCRdb copy is restricted to in-frame clones and leaves out a portion. The data contain approximately 85,000 clones, roughly 77% of them singletons. Sequenced material: peripheral blood. The receptors here all came from a human donor in a cohort sampled during active COVID-19. Both conserved end residues are part of each CDR3. A D gene is named only where the DNA matches it firmly. Where a row states a size, it is once, few, many or the class of an expanded clone; other rows omit it.

abundance	v_gene	d_gene	j_gene	CDR3aa	CDR3nt
NA	TRBV5-1	NA	TRBJ1-2	CASSLNRELDGYTF	TGCGCCAGCAGCTTGAACAGGGAACTAGATGGCTACACCTTC
once	TRBV5-4	TRBD1	TRBJ1-1	CASSLVGIQGAGEAFF	TGTGCCAGCAGCTTGGTAGGGATACAGGGGGCCGGTGAAGCTTTCTTT
NA	TRBV6-5	NA	TRBJ2-7	CASRTSSYEQYF	TGTGCCAGCAGAACGAGCTCCTACGAGCAGTACTTC
NA	TRBV6-5	TRBD1	TRBJ1-2	CASRQGGYGYTF	TGTGCCAGCAGGCAGGGGGGCTATGGCTACACCTTC
NA	TRBV24-1	NA	TRBJ2-5	CATRGAALGTQYF	TGTGCCACCCGGGGGGCTGCCTTGGGGACCCAGTACTTC
NA	TRBV7-2	NA	TRBJ1-2	CASSLDAVLGYTF	TGTGCCAGCAGCTTAGATGCAGTTTTGGGCTACACCTTC
few	TRBV29-1	NA	TRBJ2-7	CSVDDGGLSYEQYF	TGCAGCGTTGATGACGGGGGGCTCTCCTACGAGCAGTACTTC
NA	TRBV18	NA	TRBJ1-2	CASSPGQLIGGYTF	TGTGCCAGCTCACCAGGACAGCTTATCGGTGGCTACACCTTC
NA	TRBV14	NA	TRBJ1-1	CASSRGLGYTEAFF	TGTGCCAGCAGCCGAGGGTTAGGATACACTGAAGCTTTCTTT
NA	TRBV20-1	TRBD2	TRBJ2-1	CSASLAGGFLEQFF	TGCAGTGCGAGTCTAGCGGGGGGGTTCCTCGAGCAGTTCTTC
many	TRBV5-4	TRBD1	TRBJ1-2	CASRGTERGYTF	TGTGCCAGTAGGGGGACAGAGCGTGGCTACACCTTC
NA	TRBV18	NA	TRBJ1-5	CASSPQGSGQPQHF	TGTGCCAGCTCACCACAGGGGTCGGGTCAGCCCCAGCATTTT
few	TRBV7-9	NA	TRBJ1-1	CASSLVASRNTEAFF	TGTGCCAGCAGCTTAGTTGCCAGTCGGAACACTGAAGCTTTCTTT
few	TRBV2	NA	TRBJ2-3	CASSARTREDTQYF	TGTGCCAGCAGTGCCAGGACCCGGGAAGATACGCAGTATTTT
NA	TRBV12-5	NA	TRBJ1-5	CASLRGNGNQPQHF	TGTGCTAGTCTTAGGGGGAATGGCAATCAGCCCCAGCATTTT
many	TRBV30	TRBD2	TRBJ2-7	CAWSQTSGYEQYF	TGTGCCTGGAGCCAGACTAGCGGGTACGAGCAGTACTTC
NA	TRBV6-6	NA	TRBJ1-2	CAVSASGKGNGYTF	TGTGCCGTAAGCGCGTCCGGGAAAGGAAATGGCTACACCTTC
few	TRBV7-9	NA	TRBJ1-3	CASSLGTGSSGNTIYF	TGTGCCAGCAGCTTAGGGACGGGAAGCTCTGGAAACACCATATATTTT
NA	TRBV25-1	NA	TRBJ2-4	CASSEGGAKNIQYF	TGTGCCAGCAGTGAAGGAGGAGCCAAAAACATTCAGTACTTC
NA	TRBV28	TRBD1	TRBJ1-2	CASSLDRVSYTF	TGTGCCAGCAGTCTCGACAGGGTCAGCTACACCTTC
NA	TRBV5-1	NA	TRBJ2-7	CASSLAAGRKNYEQYF	TGCGCCAGCAGCTTGGCGGCGGGACGGAAGAACTACGAGCAGTACTTC
NA	TRBV5-8	NA	TRBJ2-1	CASSLRGGSYNEQFF	TGTGCCAGCAGCTTGAGAGGGGGCTCCTACAATGAGCAGTTCTTC